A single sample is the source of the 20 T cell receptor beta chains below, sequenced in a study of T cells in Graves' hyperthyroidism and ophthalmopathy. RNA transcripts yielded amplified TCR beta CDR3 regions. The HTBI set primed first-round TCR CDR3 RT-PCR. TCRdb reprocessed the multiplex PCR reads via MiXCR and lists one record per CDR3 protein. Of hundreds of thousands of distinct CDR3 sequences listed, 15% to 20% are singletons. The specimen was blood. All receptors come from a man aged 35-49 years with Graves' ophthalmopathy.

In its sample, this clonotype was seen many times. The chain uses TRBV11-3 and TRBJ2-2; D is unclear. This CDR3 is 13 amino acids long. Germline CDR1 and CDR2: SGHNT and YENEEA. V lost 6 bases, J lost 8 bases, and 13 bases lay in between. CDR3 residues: CASSVYPWGELFF. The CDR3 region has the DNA TGTGCCAGCAGTGTGTACCCCTGGGGGGAGCTGTTTTTT.

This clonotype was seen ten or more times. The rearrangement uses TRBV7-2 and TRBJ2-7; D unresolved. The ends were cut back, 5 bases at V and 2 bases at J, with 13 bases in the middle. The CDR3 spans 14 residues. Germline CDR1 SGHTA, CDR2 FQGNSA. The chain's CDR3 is CASSPDDLTYEQYF. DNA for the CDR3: TGTGCCAGCAGCCCAGACGACTTAACCTACGAGCAGTACTTC.

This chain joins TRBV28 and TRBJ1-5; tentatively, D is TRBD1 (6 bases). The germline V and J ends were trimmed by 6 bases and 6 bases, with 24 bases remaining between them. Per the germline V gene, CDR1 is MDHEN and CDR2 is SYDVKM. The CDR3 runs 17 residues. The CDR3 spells CASSRIVTGARGQPQHF. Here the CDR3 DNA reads TGTGCCAGCAGCCGAATTGTGACGGGGGCTAGGGGTCAGCCCCAGCATTTT.

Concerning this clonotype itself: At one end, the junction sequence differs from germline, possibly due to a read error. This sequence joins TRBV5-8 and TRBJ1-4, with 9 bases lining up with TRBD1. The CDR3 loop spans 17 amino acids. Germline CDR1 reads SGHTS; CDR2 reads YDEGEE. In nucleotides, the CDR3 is TGCGCCAGCAGCCAACCCCTCGGACAGGGGAATTGGGAAAAACTGTTTTTT. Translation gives CASSQPLGQGNWEKLFF.

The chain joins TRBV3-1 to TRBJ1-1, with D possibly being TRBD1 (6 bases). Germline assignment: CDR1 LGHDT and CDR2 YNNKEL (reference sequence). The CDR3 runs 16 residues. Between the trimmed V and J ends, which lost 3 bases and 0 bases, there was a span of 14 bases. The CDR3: CASSQGPRGVNTEAFF. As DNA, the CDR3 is TGTGCCAGCAGCCAGGGTCCCAGGGGCGTGAACACTGAAGCTTTCTTT.

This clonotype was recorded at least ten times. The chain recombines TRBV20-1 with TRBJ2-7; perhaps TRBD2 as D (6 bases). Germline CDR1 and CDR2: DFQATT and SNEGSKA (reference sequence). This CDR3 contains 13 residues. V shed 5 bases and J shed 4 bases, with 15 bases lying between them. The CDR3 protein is CSAPGLGEYEQYF. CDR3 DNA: TGCAGTGCTCCGGGACTTGGGGAGTACGAGCAGTACTTC.

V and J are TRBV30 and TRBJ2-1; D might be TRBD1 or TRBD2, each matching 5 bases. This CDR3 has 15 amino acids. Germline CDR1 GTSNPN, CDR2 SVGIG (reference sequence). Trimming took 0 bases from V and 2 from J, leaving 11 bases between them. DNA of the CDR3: TGTGCCTGGAGTGTAGGGGAGTTGGCCTACAATGAGCAGTTCTTC. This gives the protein CAWSVGELAYNEQFF.

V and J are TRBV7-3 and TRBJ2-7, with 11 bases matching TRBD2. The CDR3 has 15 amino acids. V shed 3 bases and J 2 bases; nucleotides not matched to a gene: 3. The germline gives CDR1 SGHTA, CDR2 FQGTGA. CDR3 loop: CASSFTSGGTYEQYF. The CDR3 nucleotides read TGTGCCAGCAGCTTTACTAGCGGGGGAACCTACGAGCAGTACTTC.

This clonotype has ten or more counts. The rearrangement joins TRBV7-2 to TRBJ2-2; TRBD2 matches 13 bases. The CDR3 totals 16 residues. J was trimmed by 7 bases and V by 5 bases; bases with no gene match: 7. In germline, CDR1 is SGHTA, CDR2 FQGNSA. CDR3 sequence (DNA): TGTGCCAGCAGCACCAGACTAGCGGGAGGAAACGGGGAGCTGTTTTTT. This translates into CASSTRLAGGNGELFF.

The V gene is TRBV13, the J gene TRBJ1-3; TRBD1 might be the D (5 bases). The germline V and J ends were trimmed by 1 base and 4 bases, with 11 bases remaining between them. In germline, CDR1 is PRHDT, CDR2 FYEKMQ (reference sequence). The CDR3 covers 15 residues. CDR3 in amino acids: CASSLAGTAGNTIYF. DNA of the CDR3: TGTGCCAGCAGCTTAGCGGGGACTGCGGGAAACACCATATATTTT.

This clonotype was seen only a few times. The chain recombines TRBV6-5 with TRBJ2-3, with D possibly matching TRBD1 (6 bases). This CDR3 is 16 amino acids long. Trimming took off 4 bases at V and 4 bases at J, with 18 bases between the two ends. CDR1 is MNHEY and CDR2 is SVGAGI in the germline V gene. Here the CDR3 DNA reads TGTGCCAGCAGTTCACACAGGGTGGGGTTGCCAGATACGCAGTATTTT. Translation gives CASSSHRVGLPDTQYF.

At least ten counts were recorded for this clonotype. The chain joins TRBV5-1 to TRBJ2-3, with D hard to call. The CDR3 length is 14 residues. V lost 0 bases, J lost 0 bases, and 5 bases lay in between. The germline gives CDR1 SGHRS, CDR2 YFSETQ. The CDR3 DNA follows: TGCGCCAGCAGCTTGGCCCCAAGCACAGATACGCAGTATTTT. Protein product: CASSLAPSTDTQYF.

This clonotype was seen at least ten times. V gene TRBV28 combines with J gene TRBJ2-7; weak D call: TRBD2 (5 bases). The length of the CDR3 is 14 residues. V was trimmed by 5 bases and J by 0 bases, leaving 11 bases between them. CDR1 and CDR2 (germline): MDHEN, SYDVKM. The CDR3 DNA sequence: TGTGCCAGCAGTCCCCCGGGATTCTCCTACGAGCAGTACTTC. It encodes CASSPPGFSYEQYF.

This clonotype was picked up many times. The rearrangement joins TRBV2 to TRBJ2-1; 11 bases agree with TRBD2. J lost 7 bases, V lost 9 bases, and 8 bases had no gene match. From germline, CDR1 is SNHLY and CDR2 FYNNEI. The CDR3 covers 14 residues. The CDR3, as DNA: TGTGCCAGTCTTAGCGGGAGGGCCGGGAATGAGCAGTTCTTC. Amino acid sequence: CASLSGRAGNEQFF.

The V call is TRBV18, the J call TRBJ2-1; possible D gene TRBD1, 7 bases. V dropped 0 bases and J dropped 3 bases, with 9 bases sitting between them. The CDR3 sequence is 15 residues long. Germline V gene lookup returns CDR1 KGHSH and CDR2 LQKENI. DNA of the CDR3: TGTGCCAGCTCACCACCCCAGGGGGGCTACAATGAGCAGTTCTTC. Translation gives CASSPPQGGYNEQFF.

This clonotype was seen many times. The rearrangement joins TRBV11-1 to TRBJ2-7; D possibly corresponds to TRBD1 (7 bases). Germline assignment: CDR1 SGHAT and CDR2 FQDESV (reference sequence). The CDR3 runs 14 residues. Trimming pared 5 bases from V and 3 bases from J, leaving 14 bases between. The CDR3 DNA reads TGTGCCAGCAGCACTCAGGGGGGAATCTACGAGCAGTACTTC. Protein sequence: CASSTQGGIYEQYF. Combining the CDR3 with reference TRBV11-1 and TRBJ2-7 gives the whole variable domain EAEVAQSPRYKITEKSQAVAFWCDPISGHATLYWYRQILGQGPELLVQFQDESVVDDSQLPKDRFSAERLKGVDSTLKIQPAELGDSAMYLCASSTQGGIYEQYFGPGTRLTVT.

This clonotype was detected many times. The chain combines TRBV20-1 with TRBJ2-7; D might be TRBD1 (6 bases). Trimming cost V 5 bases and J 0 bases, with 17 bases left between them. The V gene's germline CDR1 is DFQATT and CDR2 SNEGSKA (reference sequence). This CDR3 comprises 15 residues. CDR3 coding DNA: TGCAGTGCTGGAAAGGACAGATTAATCTCCTACGAGCAGTACTTC. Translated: CSAGKDRLISYEQYF.

CDR3 residues: CASSSSTGLETQYF. The DNA for the CDR3 is TGTGCCAGCAGCTCCTCGACAGGGCTAGAGACCCAGTACTTC. J is TRBJ2-5 and V is TRBV9; TRBD1 matches 7 bases. Germline CDR1 is SGDLS and CDR2 is YYNGEE. V shed 4 bases and J 4 bases; nucleotides not matched to a gene: 7. The CDR3 contains 14 residues.

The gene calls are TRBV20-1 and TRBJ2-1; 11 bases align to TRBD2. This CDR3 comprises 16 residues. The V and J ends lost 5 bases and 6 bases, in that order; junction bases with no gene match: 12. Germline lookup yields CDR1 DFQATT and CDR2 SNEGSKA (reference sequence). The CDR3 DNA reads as TGCAGTGCTTCTAAGACTAGCGGGGCTACCTCCAATGAGCAGTTCTTC. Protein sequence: CSASKTSGATSNEQFF.

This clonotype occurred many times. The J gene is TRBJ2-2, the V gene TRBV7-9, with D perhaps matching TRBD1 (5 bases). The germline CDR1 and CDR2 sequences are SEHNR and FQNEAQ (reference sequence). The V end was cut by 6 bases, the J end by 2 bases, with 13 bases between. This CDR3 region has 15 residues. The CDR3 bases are TGTGCCAGCAGTCCTCAGACAGTTAACACCGGGGAGCTGTTTTTT. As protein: CASSPQTVNTGELFF.